A selection of T cell receptor beta chains follows, all from one sample in a study of T cells in Graves' hyperthyroidism and ophthalmopathy. TCRdb re-called the multiplex PCR reads through MiXCR, storing one row per CDR3 protein. The sample holds some 210,000 distinct CDR3 sequences, approximately 17% seen once. Sequenced: blood. The source of these receptors is a man aged 50 or older with Graves' hyperthyroidism. CDR3s include the opening cysteine and the closing phenylalanine or tryptophan. The order of the fields is D gene, clone size, CDR3 length, V gene, J gene, CDR3 protein, CDR3 DNA. The D gene is left open where the match is weak. Rows give clone size only sometimes, using once, few, many, or a class for an expanded clone.

.,many,15,TRBV11-3,TRBJ2-3,CASSPPTGSTDTQYF,TGTGCCAGCAGCCCTCCCACAGGGAGCACAGATACGCAGTATTTT
.,many,12,TRBV27,TRBJ1-5,CASSTGKQPQHF,TGTGCCAGCAGTACCGGGAAACAGCCCCAGCATTTT
.,many,14,TRBV20-1,TRBJ2-3,CSARSRSVGDTQYF,TGCAGTGCTAGATCACGTAGCGTAGGAGATACGCAGTATTTT
.,few,14,TRBV5-1,TRBJ1-2,CASSLAGSSYGYTF,TGCGCCAGCAGCTTGGCGGGCAGTAGCTATGGCTACACCTTC
.,many,12,TRBV2,TRBJ2-5,CASSMAKETQYF,TGTGCCAGCAGTATGGCTAAAGAGACCCAGTACTTC
.,.,15,TRBV7-6,TRBJ2-1,CASSLGGNYYNEQFF,TGTGCCAGCAGCTTAGGCGGGAACTACTACAATGAGCAGTTCTTC
.,few,14,TRBV9,TRBJ2-7,CASSDQDGTYEQYF,TGTGCCAGCAGCGACCAGGACGGAACCTACGAGCAGTACTTC
TRBD1,.,14,TRBV12-3/TRBV12-4,TRBJ2-3,CASSLETGLDTQYF,TGTGCCAGCAGTTTAGAGACAGGGCTGGATACGCAGTATTTT
TRBD1,.,14,TRBV4-3,TRBJ2-7,CASSQPGQGYEQYF,TGCGCCAGCAGCCAACCGGGACAGGGATACGAGCAGTACTTC
.,few,15,TRBV20-1,TRBJ2-1,CSATWTTMTYNEQFF,TGCAGTGCTACTTGGACCACAATGACCTACAATGAGCAGTTCTTC
TRBD2,.,18,TRBV3-1,TRBJ2-5,CASSQRLAGRPNQETQYF,TGTGCCAGCAGCCAACGACTAGCGGGACGACCCAATCAAGAGACCCAGTACTTC
.,few,14,TRBV6-1,TRBJ2-7,CASRTQERTYEQYF,TGTGCCAGCAGGACACAGGAAAGAACCTACGAGCAGTACTTC
.,.,15,TRBV12-3/TRBV12-4,TRBJ2-1,CASTFEGGGGNEQFF,TGTGCCAGCACCTTTGAGGGTGGTGGTGGCAATGAGCAGTTCTTC
TRBD2,.,17,TRBV7-2,TRBJ2-3,CASSYWTSGSVTDTQYF,TGTGCCAGCAGCTATTGGACTAGCGGGAGTGTTACAGATACGCAGTATTTT
TRBD2,many,18,TRBV12-3/TRBV12-4,TRBJ2-7,CASSLGLAGGPMLYEQYF,TGTGCCAGCAGTTTGGGACTAGCGGGAGGGCCGATGCTCTACGAGCAGTACTTC
.,many,12,TRBV20-1,TRBJ2-5,CSAIGGSETQYF,TGCAGTGCTATCGGGGGTAGTGAGACCCAGTACTTC
TRBD1,many,15,TRBV7-2,TRBJ2-7,CASSLDRGRYYEQYF,TGTGCCAGCAGCCTCGACAGGGGGCGCTACTACGAGCAGTACTTC
.,many,14,TRBV12-3/TRBV12-4,TRBJ1-5,CASSGRYSNQPQHF,TGTGCCAGCAGTGGTCGGTATAGCAATCAGCCCCAGCATTTT
TRBD1,many,15,TRBV13,TRBJ2-7,CASRSAGTGGGEQYF,TGTGCCAGCAGATCGGCCGGGACAGGGGGCGGCGAGCAGTACTTC
TRBD2,many,14,TRBV5-1,TRBJ2-1,CASSSERGMDEQFF,TGCGCCAGCAGCTCTGAGCGGGGTATGGATGAGCAGTTCTTC
.,.,13,TRBV6-4,TRBJ2-2,CASSDSATGELFF,TGTGCCAGCAGTGACTCAGCAACCGGGGAGCTGTTTTTT
TRBD1,.,13,TRBV24-1,TRBJ2-2,CATSWDSTGELFF,TGTGCCACCAGCTGGGACAGCACCGGGGAGCTGTTTTTT
.,.,13,TRBV20-1,TRBJ1-5,CSATQGSNQPQHF,TGCAGTGCTACTCAGGGGAGCAATCAGCCCCAGCATTTT